The next 5 T cell receptor beta chains were all read from a single sample in a study of CD8 T cells in ankylosing spondylitis. Overall study results and limits: Several highly homologous variants made up a TCR beta motif, and this motif appeared characteristic of ankylosing spondylitis blood.

No antigen has been assigned to these receptors. One entry per CDR3 protein results from TCRdb running MiXCR on the 5' RACE reads. This sample has 500,000 to 650,000 distinct CDR3 sequences, with approximately 5% found just once. The sequencing sample was made of blood, either unsorted or a sorted T cell fraction (not recorded which). These receptor sequences come from a male donor with ankylosing spondylitis.

This clonotype was recorded many times. The chain joins TRBV20-1 to TRBJ2-1, with D tentatively TRBD2 (6 bases). Trimming removed 0 bases from V and 0 bases from J, with 9 bases in between. CDR1 is DFQATT and CDR2 is SNEGSKA in the germline V gene (reference sequence). CDR3 length: 15 residues. The CDR3: CSAREGRSSYNEQFF. The CDR3 nucleotides read TGCAGTGCTAGAGAGGGGAGGAGCTCCTACAATGAGCAGTTCTTC.

This clonotype was detected many times. The CDR3 region has the DNA TGTGCCAGCAAAGCGGGCCACAATGAGCAGTTCTTC. It specifies CASKAGHNEQFF. The chain recombines TRBV27 with TRBJ2-1, with D possibly TRBD2 on 6 matching bases. The CDR3 contains 12 residues. Germline-derived CDR1 and CDR2 are MNHEY and SMNVEV (reference sequence). V dropped 7 bases and J dropped 5 bases, with 9 bases sitting between them.

The sample holds many counts of this clonotype. This rearrangement joins TRBV12-3 or TRBV12-4 to TRBJ1-1; no definite D call. The CDR3 extends over 11 amino acids. V was pared by 5 bases and J by 5 bases, with 6 bases between. CDR3 region: CASSRRTEAFF. CDR3 DNA sequence: TGTGCCAGCAGTCGACGGACTGAAGCTTTCTTT.

This chain links TRBV13 with TRBJ1-6; D is possibly TRBD1 (6 bases). Looked up from germline, CDR1 is PRHDT and CDR2 is FYEKMQ (reference sequence). V was clipped by 0 bases and J by 10 bases, with 16 bases between them. The CDR3 extends over 16 amino acids. The CDR3 reads CASSLGGWGGRSPLHF. CDR3 DNA sequence: TGTGCCAGCAGCTTAGGAGGCTGGGGGGGGCGGTCACCCCTCCACTTT.

This chain joins TRBV5-1 and TRBJ2-7; a weak D match, TRBD2 (6 bases). This CDR3 spans 14 amino acids. Trimming pared 4 bases from V and 2 bases from J, leaving 13 bases between. CDR1 and CDR2 (germline): SGHRS, YFSETQ. CDR3 sequence (DNA): TGCGCCAGCAGCACCGGGACTGCGGCCTACGAGCAGTACTTC. Its protein is CASSTGTAAYEQYF.